These T cell receptor beta chains were read from a single sample in a study of resident and recirculating memory T cells in vitiligo. Libraries were prepared by immunoSEQ multiplex PCR; TCRdb keeps only in-frame clonotypes and omits some of them. The sample includes roughly 40,000 clones, nearly 95% seen only once; the top ten take 4.5%. Sample: blood. These receptors originate from a male donor with vitiligo. The CDR3 runs from the conserved cysteine through the conserved F or W. A D gene is named only where the DNA matches it firmly. The listing skips clone size in some rows; elsewhere it reads once, few, many or a size class.

V gene,CDR3 length,J gene,D gene,clone size,CDR3 protein,CDR3 DNA
TRBV11-2,17,TRBJ2-1,TRBD2,.,CASSLDRLASGGSEQFF,TGTGCCAGCAGCTTAGATCGTTTGGCTAGCGGGGGGTCTGAGCAGTTCTTC
TRBV4-1,16,TRBJ1-2,TRBD1,once,CASSQTQDRDRHGYTF,TGCGCCAGCAGCCAAACCCAGGACAGGGATCGTCATGGCTACACCTTC
TRBV4-2,20,TRBJ1-2,TRBD1,.,CASSQDYGEGQGATVYGYTF,TGTGCCAGCAGCCAAGATTACGGGGAGGGACAGGGGGCAACAGTCTATGGCTACACCTTC
TRBV7-3,16,TRBJ2-1,.,.,CASSLAPKELYNEQFF,TGTGCCAGCAGCTTAGCTCCGAAGGAGCTCTACAATGAGCAGTTCTTC
TRBV4-3,15,TRBJ2-7,TRBD1,.,CASSQDWVTGDEQYF,TGCGCCAGCAGCCAAGATTGGGTGACAGGGGACGAGCAGTACTTC
TRBV5-4,17,TRBJ2-7,TRBD2,.,CASSLGTSGGAAYEQYF,TGTGCCAGCAGCTTGGGGACTAGCGGGGGGGCAGCCTACGAGCAGTACTTC
TRBV2,14,TRBJ1-1,.,.,CASRLQGLWTEAFF,TGTGCCAGCAGGTTACAGGGATTGTGGACTGAAGCTTTCTTT
TRBV5-6,16,TRBJ2-3,.,.,CASSLERGASTDTQYF,TGTGCCAGCAGCTTGGAACGGGGGGCTAGCACAGATACGCAGTATTTT
TRBV7-2,12,TRBJ2-3,.,.,CASSPLANTQYF,TGTGCCAGCAGCCCACTAGCAAATACGCAGTATTTT
TRBV7-2,15,TRBJ2-1,.,.,CASSLTGGANNEQFF,TGTGCCAGCAGCTTAACGGGGGGCGCCAACAATGAGCAGTTCTTC
TRBV7-2,14,TRBJ2-2,.,.,CASSWTWGVGELFF,TGTGCCAGCAGCTGGACCTGGGGAGTAGGGGAGCTGTTTTTT
TRBV6-1,14,TRBJ1-6,TRBD1,.,CASSARQGNSPLHF,TGTGCCAGCAGTGCCCGACAGGGAAATTCACCCCTCCACTTT
TRBV5-4,19,TRBJ2-6,TRBD2,.,CASSGPWTSGFAGANVLTF,TGTGCCAGCAGCGGACCATGGACTAGCGGTTTTGCTGGGGCCAACGTCCTGACTTTC
TRBV9,20,TRBJ2-1,TRBD1,.,CASSESRDSERRSSYNEQFF,TGTGCCAGCAGCGAAAGCCGGGACAGTGAACGAAGGAGCTCCTACAATGAGCAGTTCTTC
TRBV7-2,15,TRBJ2-7,.,.,CASSPQSTTVYEQYF,TGTGCCAGCAGCCCCCAATCGACGACAGTTTACGAGCAGTACTTC
TRBV2,15,TRBJ2-1,TRBD1,.,CASSARDRQLSEQFF,TGTGCCAGCAGTGCAAGGGACAGGCAATTAAGTGAGCAGTTCTTC
TRBV10-1,19,TRBJ1-2,.,.,CASSSVNVTGRRSLNGYTF,TGCGCCAGCAGCTCAGTGAATGTGACCGGCAGGCGATCCCTAAATGGCTACACCTTC
TRBV30,13,TRBJ1-2,.,few,CAWSVRRDEGYTF,TGTGCCTGGAGTGTTCGCAGGGATGAGGGCTACACCTTC
TRBV9,15,TRBJ2-1,.,.,CASSVDGPVYNEQFF,TGTGCCAGCAGCGTAGATGGGCCAGTTTACAATGAGCAGTTCTTC
TRBV7-3,15,TRBJ2-3,.,.,CASSPTTAVTDTQYF,TGTGCCAGCAGCCCCACGACAGCTGTCACAGATACGCAGTATTTT
TRBV27,13,TRBJ1-2,TRBD1,.,CASSLKGAYGYTF,TGTGCCAGCAGTTTAAAGGGGGCCTATGGCTACACCTTC